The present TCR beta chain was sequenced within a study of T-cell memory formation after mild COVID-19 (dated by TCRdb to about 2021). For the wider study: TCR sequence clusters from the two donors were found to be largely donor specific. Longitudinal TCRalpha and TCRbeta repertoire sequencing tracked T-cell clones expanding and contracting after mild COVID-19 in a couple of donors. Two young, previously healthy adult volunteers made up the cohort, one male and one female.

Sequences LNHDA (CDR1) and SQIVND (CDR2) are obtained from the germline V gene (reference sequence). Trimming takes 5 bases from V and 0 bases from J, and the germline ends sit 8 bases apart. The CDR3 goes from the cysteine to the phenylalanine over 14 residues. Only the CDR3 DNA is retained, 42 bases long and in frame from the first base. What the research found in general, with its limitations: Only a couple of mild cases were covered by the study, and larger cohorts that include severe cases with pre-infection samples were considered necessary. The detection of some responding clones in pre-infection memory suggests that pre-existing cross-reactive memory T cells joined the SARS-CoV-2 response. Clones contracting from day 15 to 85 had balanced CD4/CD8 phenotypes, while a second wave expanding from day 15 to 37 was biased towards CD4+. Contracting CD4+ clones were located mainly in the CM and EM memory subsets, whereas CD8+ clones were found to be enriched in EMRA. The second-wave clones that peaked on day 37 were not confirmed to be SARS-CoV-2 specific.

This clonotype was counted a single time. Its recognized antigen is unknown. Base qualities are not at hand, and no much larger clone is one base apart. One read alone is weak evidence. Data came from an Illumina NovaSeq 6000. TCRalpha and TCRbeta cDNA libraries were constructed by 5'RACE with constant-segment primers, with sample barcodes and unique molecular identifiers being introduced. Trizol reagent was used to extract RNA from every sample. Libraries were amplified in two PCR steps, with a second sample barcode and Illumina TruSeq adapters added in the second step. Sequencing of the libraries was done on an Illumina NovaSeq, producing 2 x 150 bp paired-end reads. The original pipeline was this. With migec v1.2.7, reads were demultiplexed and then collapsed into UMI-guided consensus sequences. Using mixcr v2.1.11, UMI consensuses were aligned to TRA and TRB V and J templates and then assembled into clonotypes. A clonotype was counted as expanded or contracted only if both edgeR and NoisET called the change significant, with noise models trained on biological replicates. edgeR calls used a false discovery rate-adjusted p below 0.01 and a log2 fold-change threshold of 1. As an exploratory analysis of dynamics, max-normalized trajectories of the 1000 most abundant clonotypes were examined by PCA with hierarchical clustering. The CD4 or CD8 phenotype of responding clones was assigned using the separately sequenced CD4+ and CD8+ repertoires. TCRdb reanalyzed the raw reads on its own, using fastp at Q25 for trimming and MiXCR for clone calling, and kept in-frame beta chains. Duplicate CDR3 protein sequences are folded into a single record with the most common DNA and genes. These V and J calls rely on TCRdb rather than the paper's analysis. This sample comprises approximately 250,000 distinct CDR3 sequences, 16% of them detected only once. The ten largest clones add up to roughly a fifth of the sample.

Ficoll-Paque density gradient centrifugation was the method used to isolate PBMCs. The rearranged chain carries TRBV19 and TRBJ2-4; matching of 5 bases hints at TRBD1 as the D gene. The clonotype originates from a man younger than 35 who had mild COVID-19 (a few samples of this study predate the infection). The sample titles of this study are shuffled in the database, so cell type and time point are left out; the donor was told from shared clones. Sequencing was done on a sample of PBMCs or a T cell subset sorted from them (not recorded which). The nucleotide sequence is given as TGTGCCAGTAGTCAGCAGGGAGCCAAAAACATTCAGTACTTC. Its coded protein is CASSQQGAKNIQYF.